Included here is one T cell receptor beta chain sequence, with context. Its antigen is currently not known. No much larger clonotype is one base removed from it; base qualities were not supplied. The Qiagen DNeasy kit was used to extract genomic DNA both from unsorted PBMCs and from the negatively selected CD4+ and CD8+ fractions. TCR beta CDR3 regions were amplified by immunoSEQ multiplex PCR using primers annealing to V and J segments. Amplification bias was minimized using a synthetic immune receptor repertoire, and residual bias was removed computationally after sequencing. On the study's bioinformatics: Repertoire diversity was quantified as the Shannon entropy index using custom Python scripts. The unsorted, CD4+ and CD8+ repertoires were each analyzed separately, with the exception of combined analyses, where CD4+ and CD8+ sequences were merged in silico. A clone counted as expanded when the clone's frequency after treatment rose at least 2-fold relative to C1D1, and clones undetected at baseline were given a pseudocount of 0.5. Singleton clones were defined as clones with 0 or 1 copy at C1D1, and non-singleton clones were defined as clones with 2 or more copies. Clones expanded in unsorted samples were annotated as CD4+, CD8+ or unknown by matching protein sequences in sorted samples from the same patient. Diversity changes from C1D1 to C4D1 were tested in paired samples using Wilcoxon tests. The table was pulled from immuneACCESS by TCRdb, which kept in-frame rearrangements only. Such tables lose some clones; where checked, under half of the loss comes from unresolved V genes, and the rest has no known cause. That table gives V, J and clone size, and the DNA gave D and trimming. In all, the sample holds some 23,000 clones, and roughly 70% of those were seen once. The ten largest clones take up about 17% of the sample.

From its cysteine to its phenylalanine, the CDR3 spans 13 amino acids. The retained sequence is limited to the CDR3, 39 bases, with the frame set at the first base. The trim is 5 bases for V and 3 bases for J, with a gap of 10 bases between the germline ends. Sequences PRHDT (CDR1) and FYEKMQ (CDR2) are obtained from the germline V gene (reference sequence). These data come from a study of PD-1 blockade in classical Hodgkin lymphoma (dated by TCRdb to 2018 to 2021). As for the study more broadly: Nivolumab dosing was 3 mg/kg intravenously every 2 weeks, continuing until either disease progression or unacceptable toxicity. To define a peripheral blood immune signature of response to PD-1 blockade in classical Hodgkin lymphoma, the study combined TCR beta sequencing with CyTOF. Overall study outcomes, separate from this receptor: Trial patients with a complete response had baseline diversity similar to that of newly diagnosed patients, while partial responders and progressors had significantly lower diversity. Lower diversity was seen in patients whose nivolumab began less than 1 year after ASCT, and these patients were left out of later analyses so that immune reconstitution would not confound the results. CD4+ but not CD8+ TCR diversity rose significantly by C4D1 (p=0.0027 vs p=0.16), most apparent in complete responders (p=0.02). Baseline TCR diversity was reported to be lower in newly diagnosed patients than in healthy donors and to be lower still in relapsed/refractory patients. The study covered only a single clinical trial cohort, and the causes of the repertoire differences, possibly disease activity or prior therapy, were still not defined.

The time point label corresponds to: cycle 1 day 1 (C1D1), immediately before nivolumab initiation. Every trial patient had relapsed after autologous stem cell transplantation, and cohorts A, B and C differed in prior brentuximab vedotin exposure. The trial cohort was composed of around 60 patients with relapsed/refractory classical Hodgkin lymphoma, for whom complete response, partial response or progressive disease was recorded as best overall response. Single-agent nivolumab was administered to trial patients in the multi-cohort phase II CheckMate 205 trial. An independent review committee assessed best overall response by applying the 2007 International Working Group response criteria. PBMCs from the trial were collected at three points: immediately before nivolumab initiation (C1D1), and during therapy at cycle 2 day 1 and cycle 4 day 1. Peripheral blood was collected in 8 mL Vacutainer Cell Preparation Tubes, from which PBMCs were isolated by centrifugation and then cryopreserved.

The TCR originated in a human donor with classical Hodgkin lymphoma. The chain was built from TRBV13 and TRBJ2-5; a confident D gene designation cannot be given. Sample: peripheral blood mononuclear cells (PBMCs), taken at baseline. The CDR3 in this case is CASSPTEEETQYF. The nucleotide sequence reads TGTGCCAGCAGCCCCACCGAGGAAGAGACCCAGTACTTC.